This T cell receptor (beta chain) was identified during a study of T-cell memory formation after mild COVID-19. The CDR3 consists of 13 residues. Trimming took 6 bases from V and 7 from J, leaving 12 bases between them. 5'RACE primed at constant segments yielded TCR alpha and TCR beta cDNA libraries bearing sample barcodes and UMIs. Using its own MiXCR run on the 5' RACE reads, TCRdb lists one record per CDR3 protein. The data show around 250,000 distinct CDR3 sequences, with roughly 16% seen just once and around a fifth held by the top ten. This sequence joins TRBV12-3 or TRBV12-4 and TRBJ2-2; no definite D call. The specimen was PBMCs or a T cell subset sorted from them (not recorded which). This TCR was sampled from a man between 18 and 35 years old who had mild COVID-19 (a few samples of this study predate the infection). Cell type and time point are not known. The DNA for the CDR3 is TGTGCCAGCAGGAAGTTGGGTAGCGGGGAGCTGTTTTTT. Its protein product is CASRKLGSGELFF.